This T cell receptor (beta chain) was sequenced during a study of T cell responses to AZD1222 COVID-19 vaccine. This clone was counted a few times. The ends were cut back, 1 base at V and 0 bases at J, with 7 bases in the middle. CDR1 SGHNT and CDR2 YENEEA come from the germline V gene. CDR3 size: 15 residues. The assay was immunoSEQ multiplex PCR, and TCRdb's table has in-frame clones only and misses some. The data hold 95,000 to 100,000 clones, with approximately 84% observed a single time. The sequences come from peripheral blood, collected on day 0 of AZD1222 vaccination. The chain carries TRBV11-3 and TRBJ2-1, with D possibly matching TRBD2 (6 bases). This receptor was identified in an adult in good health. The chain's CDR3 is CASSLGRGSYNEQFF. CDR3 nucleotides: TGTGCCAGCAGCTTAGGGAGGGGCTCCTACAATGAGCAGTTCTTC.